These 5 T cell receptor beta chains were sequenced from one sample in a study of identical twins. TCRdb called the 5' RACE reads again in MiXCR, with one record for every CDR3 protein. This sample yields about 720,000 distinct CDR3 sequences, of which over 15% are seen a single time; approximately 14% belongs to the top ten. The data were also submitted as part of a second study, on T cells expressing NK-cell markers.

Material: PBMCs. The receptor set was obtained from a woman in her late teens or twenties in good health.

The rearrangement links TRBV3-1 to TRBJ2-3, with 7 bases matching TRBD2. Germline CDR1 is LGHDT and CDR2 is YNNKEL (reference sequence). This CDR3 is 16 amino acids long. V was pared by 0 bases and J by 1 base, with 4 bases of the junction left unmatched. CDR3 protein: CASSQDLSGGTDTQYF. In DNA, the CDR3 is TGTGCCAGCAGCCAAGATCTAAGCGGGGGCACAGATACGCAGTATTTT.

This clonotype was found a few times. The chain joins TRBV11-3 to TRBJ1-1; perhaps TRBD1 as D (5 bases). The V end lost 5 bases, the J end lost 6 bases, and 13 bases lay between the germline ends. Germline V CDR1 and CDR2: SGHNT, YENEEA. The CDR3 spans 13 residues. CDR3 in DNA: TGTGCCAGCAGCCAAGAGTGGGGCGCTGAAGCTTTCTTT. Protein product: CASSQEWGAEAFF.

The rearrangement uses TRBV12-3 or TRBV12-4 and TRBJ2-2; D may be TRBD1 or TRBD2 (6 bases each). Trimming took off 6 bases at V and 5 bases at J, with 13 bases between the two ends. There are 14 residues in the CDR3. The CDR3 bases are TGTGCCAGCAGCCAGGGGACTCGGACCGGGGAGCTGTTTTTT. This sequence encodes CASSQGTRTGELFF.

In this sample, this clonotype turned up many times. The genes are TRBV7-2 and TRBJ2-1; weak D call: TRBD2 (6 bases). Deletions cut 1 base from V and 6 bases from J, with 10 bases between. The CDR3 consists of 14 residues. From germline, CDR1 is SGHTA and CDR2 FQGNSA. The CDR3 region has the DNA TGTGCCAGCAGCTTAGTGTGGACTATCAATGAGCAGTTCTTC. Amino acid sequence: CASSLVWTINEQFF.

This chain joins TRBV11-2 and TRBJ2-6, with D perhaps given as TRBD1 or TRBD2 (5 bases each). Trimming cost V 3 bases and J 3 bases, with 12 bases left between them. Germline V gene data show CDR1 as SGHAT and CDR2 as FQNNGV. This CDR3 comprises 16 residues. The CDR3 DNA sequence: TGTGCCAGCAGCTTGGGGGTCTTCGTTGGGGCCAACGTCCTGACTTTC. Translated: CASSLGVFVGANVLTF.